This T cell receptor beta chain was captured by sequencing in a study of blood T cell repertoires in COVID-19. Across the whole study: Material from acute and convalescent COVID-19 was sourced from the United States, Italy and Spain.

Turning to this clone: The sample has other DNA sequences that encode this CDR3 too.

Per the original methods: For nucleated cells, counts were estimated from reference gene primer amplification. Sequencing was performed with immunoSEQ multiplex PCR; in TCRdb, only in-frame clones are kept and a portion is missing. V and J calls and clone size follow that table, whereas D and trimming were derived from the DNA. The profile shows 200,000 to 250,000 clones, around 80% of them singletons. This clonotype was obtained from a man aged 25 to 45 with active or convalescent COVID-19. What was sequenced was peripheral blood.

The CDR3 DNA reads TGTGCCAGCAGTTTCTCAGGGGCCTACAATCAGCCCCAGCATTTT. Protein product: CASSFSGAYNQPQHF. The rearrangement links TRBV28 to TRBJ1-5; D perhaps matches TRBD1 (6 bases). The CDR3 covers 15 residues. From germline, CDR1 is MDHEN and CDR2 SYDVKM. Trimming left V 3 bases short and J 3 bases short, with 12 bases between.